These T cell receptor beta chains were read from a single sample in a study of OX40 agonist ivuxolimab in advanced cancers. This table comes from immunoSEQ multiplex PCR, and its TCRdb copy is limited to in-frame clones, with some not included. This table holds 50,000 or so clones, approximately 87% found once. The sequenced sample was CD4+ or CD8+ T cells sorted from blood, obtained in a trial of the OX40 agonist ivuxolimab. Receptor source: an adult with an advanced solid tumor such as melanoma, head and neck, liver or kidney cancer. CDR3s include the opening cysteine and the closing phenylalanine or tryptophan. D genes are given only for firm matches. Clone size is not always given. Where it is, it says once, few, many or a class for expanded clones.

>few|TRBV18|TRBJ2-5|.
CASSPSQETQYF
TGTGCCAGCTCACCATCCCAGGAGACCCAGTACTTC
>once|TRBV18|TRBJ2-2|TRBD1
CASSRGTANTGELFF
TGTGCCAGCTCACGGGGGACAGCGAACACCGGGGAGCTGTTTTTT
>.|TRBV27|TRBJ1-5|TRBD1
CASSWGTGRNQPQHF
TGTGCCAGCAGTTGGGGGACAGGGAGGAATCAGCCCCAGCATTTT
>once|TRBV27|TRBJ1-1|.
CASRRVGDGPGTEAFF
TGTGCCAGTAGAAGGGTAGGGGACGGTCCAGGCACTGAAGCTTTCTTT
>.|TRBV29-1|TRBJ2-5|.
CSVSSGGVQTQYF
TGCAGCGTTTCATCCGGGGGCGTGCAGACCCAGTACTTC
>.|TRBV6-5|TRBJ2-7|TRBD1
CASSSGQGTWEQYF
TGTGCCAGCAGTAGCGGACAGGGGACGTGGGAGCAGTACTTC
>.|TRBV2|TRBJ2-1|TRBD2
CASSEGLAGHNEQFF
TGTGCCAGCAGTGAAGGACTAGCGGGGCACAATGAGCAGTTCTTC
>.|TRBV7-3|TRBJ1-2|.
CASSQASRTGYGYTF
TGTGCCAGCAGCCAAGCATCGCGTACAGGGTATGGCTACACCTTC
>.|TRBV10-2|TRBJ1-2|.
CASSEAGGYGYTF
TGCGCCAGCAGTGAAGCAGGAGGCTATGGCTACACCTTC
>.|TRBV30|TRBJ2-2|.
CAWSVRWGAFLTGELFF
TGTGCCTGGAGTGTACGGTGGGGGGCCTTTCTTACCGGGGAGCTGTTTTTT
>.|TRBV18|TRBJ2-5|TRBD1
CASSPPVRGQETQYF
TGTGCCAGCTCACCACCGGTCAGGGGGCAAGAGACCCAGTACTTC
>.|TRBV9|TRBJ1-2|.
CASSVYGGRNYGYTF
TGTGCCAGCAGCGTATACGGAGGGCGCAACTATGGCTACACCTTC
>.|TRBV6-5|TRBJ2-7|TRBD1
CASSAGTASYEQYF
TGTGCCAGCAGTGCAGGGACAGCCTCCTACGAGCAGTACTTC
>.|TRBV6-5|TRBJ1-2|.
CASSYTKINPNGYTF
TGTGCCAGCAGTTACACGAAGATAAACCCCAATGGCTACACCTTC
>.|TRBV5-1|TRBJ1-1|.
CASSLEMGTNEAFF
TGCGCCAGCAGCTTGGAGATGGGGACAAATGAAGCTTTCTTT
>few|TRBV29-1|TRBJ1-5|TRBD1
CSVARGDGQPQHF
TGCAGCGTGGCCAGGGGGGACGGTCAGCCCCAGCATTTT
>.|TRBV6-1|TRBJ1-5|.
CASSEQDPLPQHF
TGTGCCAGCAGTGAACAGGACCCATTGCCCCAGCATTTT
>.|TRBV2|TRBJ2-6|TRBD1
CASSEGTVSGANVLTF
TGTGCCAGCAGTGAGGGGACAGTCTCTGGGGCCAACGTCCTGACTTTC
>.|TRBV6-5|TRBJ2-7|.
CASSYSDSVYEQYF
TGTGCCAGCAGTTACTCAGATTCCGTCTACGAGCAGTACTTC
>.|TRBV4-1|TRBJ1-1|.
CASSQGRVGYTEAFF
TGCGCCAGCAGCCAAGGAAGGGTGGGGTACACTGAAGCTTTCTTT
>.|TRBV6-1|TRBJ2-7|.
CASSDIVYEQYF
TGTGCCAGCTCGGACATAGTCTACGAGCAGTACTTC
>.|TRBV6-1|TRBJ1-2|.
CASSDTGFLSYGYTF
TGTGCCAGCAGTGATACAGGTTTCCTGTCCTATGGCTACACCTTC
>.|TRBV5-1|TRBJ1-1|.
CASGDSGIGTEAFF
TGCGCCAGCGGCGACTCAGGAATAGGCACTGAAGCTTTCTTT
>.|TRBV30|TRBJ1-2|TRBD1
CAWSARGGSRGYTF
TGTGCCTGGAGCGCTAGAGGGGGCTCCCGTGGCTACACCTTC
>.|TRBV19|TRBJ1-1|.
CASSITVGTEAFF
TGTGCCAGTAGTATAACGGTGGGGACTGAAGCTTTCTTT
>.|TRBV7-9|TRBJ2-2|.
CASSPQEGLGTGELFF
TGTGCCAGCAGCCCTCAAGAGGGGCTGGGCACCGGGGAGCTGTTTTTT
>few|TRBV9|TRBJ2-1|.
CASSVHPGTYDNEQFF
TGTGCCAGCAGCGTCCACCCTGGGACTTACGACAATGAGCAGTTCTTC
>.|TRBV7-3|TRBJ1-2|.
CASSFGGTAVYGYTF
TGTGCCAGCAGCTTCGGCGGGACGGCAGTCTATGGCTACACCTTC
>.|TRBV6-6|TRBJ1-1|.
CASIQTSSTEAFF
TGTGCCAGCATCCAGACCTCGAGCACTGAAGCTTTCTTT
>.|TRBV6-5|TRBJ1-1|.
CASSSPTAPSTEAFF
TGTGCCAGCAGTTCCCCGACAGCGCCTTCCACTGAAGCTTTCTTT
>.|TRBV10-3|TRBJ1-4|.
CAIRQQGPNEKLFF
TGTGCCATCAGACAACAGGGCCCGAATGAAAAACTGTTTTTT
>.|TRBV5-6|TRBJ1-2|.
CASSRRGTVYGYTF
TGTGCCAGCAGCCGACGCGGGACGGTCTATGGCTACACCTTC
>.|TRBV27|TRBJ1-4|TRBD1
CASSTTAGGFNEKLFF
TGTGCCAGCAGTACCACAGCAGGGGGCTTTAATGAAAAACTGTTTTTT
>.|TRBV29-1|TRBJ2-5|.
CSVLGIGQETQYF
TGCAGCGTTCTGGGGATAGGGCAAGAGACCCAGTACTTC
>once|TRBV5-4|TRBJ1-4|.
CASSLGRGATNEKLFF
TGTGCCAGCAGCTTGGGCAGAGGTGCAACTAATGAAAAACTGTTTTTT
>.|TRBV5-1|TRBJ1-2|TRBD1
CASSLAGTGGYTF
TGCGCCAGCAGCTTGGCCGGGACAGGTGGCTACACCTTC
>.|TRBV5-1|TRBJ2-1|TRBD2
CASSLGSGGISGEQFF
TGCGCCAGCAGCTTGGGTAGCGGGGGGATTTCCGGTGAGCAGTTCTTC
>.|TRBV5-5|TRBJ1-3|.
CASSQGTAGNTIYF
TGTGCCAGCAGCCAGGGGACGGCCGGAAACACCATATATTTT
>.|TRBV5-6|TRBJ1-2|.
CASSLQGMDYGYTF
TGTGCCAGCAGCTTGCAGGGGATGGACTATGGCTACACCTTC
>once|TRBV7-3|TRBJ2-2|.
CASSLKGGDTGELFF
TGTGCCAGCAGCTTAAAAGGCGGGGACACCGGGGAGCTGTTTTTT
>.|TRBV7-9|TRBJ2-2|TRBD1
CASSLRLNNRGTYTGELFF
TGTGCCAGCAGCCTAAGGCTAAACAACAGGGGGACCTACACCGGGGAGCTGTTTTTT
>.|TRBV10-1|TRBJ2-5|.
CASSESGIHQETQYF
TGCGCCAGCAGTGAGTCTGGAATACACCAAGAGACCCAGTACTTC
>few|TRBV2|TRBJ1-2|.
CASSEAGGYGYTF
TGTGCCAGCAGTGAAGCTGGGGGCTATGGCTACACCTTC
>.|TRBV19|TRBJ2-6|TRBD1
CASSPDRAGANVLTF
TGTGCCAGTAGCCCAGACAGGGCTGGGGCCAACGTCCTGACTTTC
>.|TRBV5-1|TRBJ2-3|TRBD2
CASSSLLAVTSTDTQYF
TGCGCCAGCAGCTCCCTACTAGCGGTTACTAGCACAGATACGCAGTATTTT
>.|TRBV2|TRBJ2-7|.
CASSVDRWGSYEQYF
TGTGCCAGCAGTGTGGACAGATGGGGCTCCTACGAGCAGTACTTC
>.|TRBV29-1|TRBJ2-2|TRBD2
CSVEKGFGGADTGELFF
TGCAGCGTTGAAAAGGGTTTCGGGGGGGCGGACACCGGGGAGCTGTTTTTT
>.|TRBV7-3|TRBJ1-1|.
CASSQYGFSEAFF
TGTGCCAGCAGCCAGTACGGTTTTAGTGAAGCTTTCTTT
>.|TRBV28|TRBJ2-2|.
CASKSLTGGTGELFF
TGTGCCAGCAAATCCCTAACCGGGGGCACCGGGGAGCTGTTTTTT
>.|TRBV9|TRBJ2-1|TRBD2
CASSVAIGGIYNEQFF
TGTGCCAGCAGCGTAGCTATCGGGGGGATTTACAATGAGCAGTTCTTC
>.|TRBV19|TRBJ2-7|TRBD1
CASSIPDRGDYEQYF
TGTGCCAGTAGTATTCCCGACAGGGGGGACTACGAGCAGTACTTC
>.|TRBV27|TRBJ2-1|.
CASSSRLLGDNEQFF
TGTGCCAGCAGTTCCAGACTTCTCGGGGACAATGAGCAGTTCTTC
>.|TRBV5-1|TRBJ2-5|.
CASSLEGDQETQYF
TGCGCCAGCAGCTTGGAGGGGGACCAAGAGACCCAGTACTTC
>.|TRBV5-5|TRBJ2-3|.
CASSLEATDPDTQYF
TGTGCCAGCAGCTTGGAAGCGACAGACCCAGATACGCAGTATTTT
>.|TRBV4-1|TRBJ1-1|TRBD1
CASSQDTRDRGRGTEAFF
TGCGCCAGCAGCCAGGACACACGGGACAGGGGAAGAGGCACTGAAGCTTTCTTT